The 2 T cell receptor beta chains below all came from one sample that was sequenced in a study of shared clonotypes between healthy human individuals. Produced via immunoSEQ multiplex PCR; TCRdb's table is partial and in-frame only. Of millions of clones in the sample, over 85% were seen once. Sequencing was carried out using naive CD4+ T cells sorted from blood. Subset reported: CD45RA+ positively selected. These receptors were collected from a man between 18 and 29 years old in good health.

The V call is TRBV7-2, the J call TRBJ2-6; 8 nucleotides align to TRBD1. The CDR3 contains 18 residues. V lost 3 bases to trimming and J lost 3 bases; unmatched junction nucleotides: 10. Per germline, CDR1 SGHTA and CDR2 FQGNSA. Here the CDR3 reads CASSFGQGRGYGANVLTF. The CDR3, as DNA: TGTGCCAGCAGCTTTGGACAGGGACGCGGGTATGGGGCCAACGTCCTGACTTTC. The full variable domain, rest sourced from reference TRBV7-2 and TRBJ2-6, is GAGVSQSPSNKVTEKGKDVELRCDPISGHTALYWYRQSLGQGLEFLIYFQGNSAPDKSGLPSDRFSAERTGGSVSTLTIQRTQQEDSAVYLCASSFGQGRGYGANVLTFGAGSRLTVL.

The V gene is TRBV5-6, the J gene TRBJ2-6; no firm D call. With 2 bases removed from V and 0 bases from J, the gap between germline ends came to 6 bases. Germline assignment: CDR1 SGHDT and CDR2 YYEEEE. The CDR3 consists of 15 residues. The CDR3: CASSFLDSGANVLTF. The CDR3 nucleotides read TGTGCCAGCAGCTTTCTGGACTCTGGGGCCAACGTCCTGACTTTC.